This TCR beta chain was obtained from a study of vaccination effects on CD4 cells after COVID-19. Assay: immunoSEQ multiplex PCR; the TCRdb copy retains only in-frame clones and omits some. The sample lists approximately 31,000 clones, around 69% occurring once. The culture ran for 10 days before CD4+ T cells were isolated. It was two doses of either the BNT162b2 or mRNA-1273 vaccine that participants received. It was on days 3 and 7 that half the medium was replaced with IL-2 medium. With respect to this clone: What it binds is unknown.

This CDR3 is built from 11 residues. In germline, CDR1 is DFQATT, CDR2 SNEGSKA (reference sequence). V shed 7 bases and J shed 0 bases, with 6 bases lying between them. Sequenced material: CD4+ T cells from PBMCs cultured without peptide, taken after COVID-19 vaccination. This receptor was identified in a human donor who received a COVID-19 vaccine. The chain links TRBV20-1 to TRBJ1-1; D is unresolved. The CDR3 DNA reads as TGCAGTGGGTCAGTGAACACTGAAGCTTTCTTT. This sequence encodes CSGSVNTEAFF.